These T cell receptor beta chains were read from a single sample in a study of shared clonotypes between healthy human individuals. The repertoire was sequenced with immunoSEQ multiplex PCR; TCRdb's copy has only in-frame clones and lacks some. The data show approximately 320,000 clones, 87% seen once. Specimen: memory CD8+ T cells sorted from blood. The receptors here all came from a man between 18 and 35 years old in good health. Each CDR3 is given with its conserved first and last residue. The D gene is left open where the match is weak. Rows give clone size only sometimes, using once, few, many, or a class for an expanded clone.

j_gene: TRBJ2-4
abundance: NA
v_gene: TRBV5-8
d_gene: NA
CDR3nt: TGTGCCAGCAGCTTCGCCCCAGGGAGTGTAGCCAAAAACATTCAGTACTTC
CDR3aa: CASSFAPGSVAKNIQYF

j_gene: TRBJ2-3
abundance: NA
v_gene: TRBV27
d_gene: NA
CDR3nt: TGTGCCAGCAGTTTCGGTCCGGGACTTCTCACAGATACGCAGTATTTT
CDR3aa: CASSFGPGLLTDTQYF

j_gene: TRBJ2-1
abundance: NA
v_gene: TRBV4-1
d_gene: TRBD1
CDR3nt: TGCGCCAGCAGCCACTTTTATGACAGGGGGCTTGGCAATGAGCAGTTCTTC
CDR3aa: CASSHFYDRGLGNEQFF

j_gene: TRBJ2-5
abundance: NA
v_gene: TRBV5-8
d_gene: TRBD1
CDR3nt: TGTGCCAGCAGCCGCCGGGACAGGGCACGGGAGAGTCGGAAGACCCAGTACTTC
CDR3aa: CASSRRDRARESRKTQYF

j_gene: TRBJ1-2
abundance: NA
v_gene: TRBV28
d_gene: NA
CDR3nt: TGTGCCAGCAGGTCACCCGGCGGGGGCGGGTGGGCAGAAGGCTACACCTTC
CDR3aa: CASRSPGGGGWAEGYTF

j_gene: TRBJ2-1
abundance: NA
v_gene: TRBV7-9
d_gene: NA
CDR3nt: TGTGCCAGCAGCCTCAAGGCGGTTCTGGGTAATGAGCAGTTCTTC
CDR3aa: CASSLKAVLGNEQFF

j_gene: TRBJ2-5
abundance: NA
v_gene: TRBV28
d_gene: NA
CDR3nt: TGTGCCAGCAGTCCATCGGACAGCCAAGAGACCCAGTACTTC
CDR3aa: CASSPSDSQETQYF

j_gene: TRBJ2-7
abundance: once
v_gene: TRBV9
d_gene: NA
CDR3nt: TGTGCCAGCAGCGGAGAGGGGTACGAGCAGTACTTC
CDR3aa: CASSGEGYEQYF

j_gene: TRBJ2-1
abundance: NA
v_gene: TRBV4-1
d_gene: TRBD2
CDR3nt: TGCGCCAGCAGCCAAATTACTAGCGGGAGTATCTATGAGCAGTTCTTC
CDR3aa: CASSQITSGSIYEQFF

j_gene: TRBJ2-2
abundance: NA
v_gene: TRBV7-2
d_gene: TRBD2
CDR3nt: TGTGCCAGCAGCACCGGACTAGCGGGGGTATTCGGGGAGCTGTTTTTT
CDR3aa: CASSTGLAGVFGELFF

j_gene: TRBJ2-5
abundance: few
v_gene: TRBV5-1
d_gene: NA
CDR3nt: TGCGCCAGCAGCTTGGCTGGGGGGCGGACTCGAGAAGAGACCCAGTACTTC
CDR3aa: CASSLAGGRTREETQYF

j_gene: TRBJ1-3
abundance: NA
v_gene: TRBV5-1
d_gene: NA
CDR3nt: TGCGCCAGCAGCTTGGTCGGAATCTCTGGAAACACCATATATTTT
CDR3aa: CASSLVGISGNTIYF

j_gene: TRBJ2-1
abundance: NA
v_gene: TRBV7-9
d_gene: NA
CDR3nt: TGTGCCAGCAGCCTGGAGTTTGATGAGCAGTTCTTC
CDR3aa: CASSLEFDEQFF

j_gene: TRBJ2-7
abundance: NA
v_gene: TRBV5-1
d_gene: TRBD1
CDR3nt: TGCGCCAGCAGCTTGGAGGTACCCAGGGGGTTCTACGAGCAGTACTTC
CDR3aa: CASSLEVPRGFYEQYF

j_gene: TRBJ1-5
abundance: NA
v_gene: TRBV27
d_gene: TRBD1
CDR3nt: TGTGCCAGCAGTCCCGGGACAGGCCAAGATAGCAATCAGCCCCAGCATTTT
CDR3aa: CASSPGTGQDSNQPQHF

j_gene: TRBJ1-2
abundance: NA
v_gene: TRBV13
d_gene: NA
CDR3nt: TGTGCCAGCAGGCCCTGGACGGGCGACTATGGCTACACCTTC
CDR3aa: CASRPWTGDYGYTF

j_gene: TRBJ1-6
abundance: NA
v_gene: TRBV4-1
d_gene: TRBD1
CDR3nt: TGCGCCAGCAGCTTCCGACAGGGCCCTATAAGTTCACCCCTCCACTTT
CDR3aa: CASSFRQGPISSPLHF

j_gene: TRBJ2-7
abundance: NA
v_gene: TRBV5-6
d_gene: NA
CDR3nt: TGTGCCAGCAGCTTGGATAGGGCCCACGAGCAGTACTTC
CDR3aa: CASSLDRAHEQYF

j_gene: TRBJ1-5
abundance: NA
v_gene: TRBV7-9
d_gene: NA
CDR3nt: TGTGCCAGCAGCCCAAGTCCTAATCAGCCCCAGCATTTT
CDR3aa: CASSPSPNQPQHF

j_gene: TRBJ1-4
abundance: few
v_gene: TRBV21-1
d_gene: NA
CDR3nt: TGTGCCAGCAGCAAAGCGCCGGGGGGACCTAGGGGTGAAAAACTGTTTTTT
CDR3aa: CASSKAPGGPRGEKLFF

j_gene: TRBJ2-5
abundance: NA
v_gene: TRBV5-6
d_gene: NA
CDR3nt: TGTGCCAGCAGCTTCCTTGAAGAGACCCAGTACTTC
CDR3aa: CASSFLEETQYF

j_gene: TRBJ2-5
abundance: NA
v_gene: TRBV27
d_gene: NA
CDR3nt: TGTGCCAGCAGTTATGGCGGTCAAGAGACCCAGTACTTC
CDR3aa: CASSYGGQETQYF

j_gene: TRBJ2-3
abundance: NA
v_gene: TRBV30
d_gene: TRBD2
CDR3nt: TGTGCCAGTAGCGTCGGGAGGGCCGCAGATACGCAGTATTTT
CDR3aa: CASSVGRAADTQYF

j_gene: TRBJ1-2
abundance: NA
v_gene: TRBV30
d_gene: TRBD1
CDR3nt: TGTGCCTGGAAAAACTGGGACAGGACCCTTCTGCACTATGGCTACACCTTC
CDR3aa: CAWKNWDRTLLHYGYTF

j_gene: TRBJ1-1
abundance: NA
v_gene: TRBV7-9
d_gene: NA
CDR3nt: TGTGCCAGCAGCTTAGCGGAGTGGGATGAAGCTTTCTTT
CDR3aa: CASSLAEWDEAFF

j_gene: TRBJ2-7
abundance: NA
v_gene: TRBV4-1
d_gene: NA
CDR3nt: TGCGCCAGCAGCCCCCCTTTACCCATAAACTCCTACGAGCAGTACTTC
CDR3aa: CASSPPLPINSYEQYF